This T cell receptor beta chain was sequenced in a study of T cells in Graves' hyperthyroidism and ophthalmopathy. Stable disease denoted Graves' hyperthyroidism without ophthalmopathy progression within 18 months. Each 10 ml fresh peripheral blood draw supplied the PBMCs. Germline loops: CDR1 ENHRY, CDR2 SYGVKD. The V end lost 8 bases, the J end lost 5 bases, and 10 bases lay between the germline ends. This CDR3 comprises 11 residues. Study-wide results and caveats: Blood held most thyroid clonotypes expanded above 0.001 frequency.

This clonotype was recorded at least ten times. Its antigen is undetermined. Authors of the study amplified TCR beta CDR3 regions from RNA transcripts. The HTBI primer set drove a first-round RT-PCR of the TCR CDR3. TCRdb re-called the multiplex PCR reads through MiXCR, storing one row per CDR3 protein. The sample comprises 300,000 to 400,000 distinct CDR3 sequences, about 12% of which are singletons, and 9.2% rests with the top ten. The chain links TRBV10-3 to TRBJ2-7, with D possibly TRBD2 on 6 matching bases. Sequencing was carried out using blood. The receptor was derived from a woman under 30 with Graves' hyperthyroidism. The CDR3 DNA sequence: TGTGCCATCGGGGGACTCAACGAGCAGTACTTC. Translated, it gives CAIGGLNEQYF.